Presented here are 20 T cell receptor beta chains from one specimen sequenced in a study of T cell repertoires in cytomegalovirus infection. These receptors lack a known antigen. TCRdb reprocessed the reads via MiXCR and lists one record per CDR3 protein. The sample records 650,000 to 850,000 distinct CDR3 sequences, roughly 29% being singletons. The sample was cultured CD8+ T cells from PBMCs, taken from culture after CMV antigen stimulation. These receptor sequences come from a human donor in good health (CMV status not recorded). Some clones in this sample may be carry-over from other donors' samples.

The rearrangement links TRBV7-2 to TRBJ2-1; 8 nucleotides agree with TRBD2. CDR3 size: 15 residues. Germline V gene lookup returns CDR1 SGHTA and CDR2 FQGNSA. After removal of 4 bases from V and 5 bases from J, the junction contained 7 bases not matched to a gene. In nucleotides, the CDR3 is TGTGCCAGCAGCTCTCGGGGGGGGGGTAACAATGAGCAGTTCTTC. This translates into CASSSRGGGNNEQFF. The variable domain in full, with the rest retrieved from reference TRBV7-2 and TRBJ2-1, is GAGVSQSPSNKVTEKGKDVELRCDPISGHTALYWYRQSLGQGLEFLIYFQGNSAPDKSGLPSDRFSAERTGGSVSTLTIQRTQQEDSAVYLCASSSRGGGNNEQFFGPGTRLTVL.

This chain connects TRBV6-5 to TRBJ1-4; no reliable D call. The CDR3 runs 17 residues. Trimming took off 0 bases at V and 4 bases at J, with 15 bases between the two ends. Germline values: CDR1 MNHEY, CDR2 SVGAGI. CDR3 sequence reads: CASSYSGGFQINEKLFF. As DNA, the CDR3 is TGTGCCAGCAGTTACTCGGGAGGTTTCCAGATTAATGAAAAACTGTTTTTT.

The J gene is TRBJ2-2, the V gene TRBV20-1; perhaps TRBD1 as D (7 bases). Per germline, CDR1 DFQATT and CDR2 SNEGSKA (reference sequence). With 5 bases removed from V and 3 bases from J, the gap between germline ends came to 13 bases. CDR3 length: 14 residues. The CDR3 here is CSASGGWDTGELFF. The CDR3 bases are TGCAGTGCTTCAGGGGGGTGGGACACCGGGGAGCTGTTTTTT.

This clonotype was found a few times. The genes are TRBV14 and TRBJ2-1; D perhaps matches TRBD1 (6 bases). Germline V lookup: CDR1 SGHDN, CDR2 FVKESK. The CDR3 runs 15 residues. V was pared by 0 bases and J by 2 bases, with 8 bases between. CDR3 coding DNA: TGTGCCAGCAGCCAAGAATGGACAGCCTACAATGAGCAGTTCTTC. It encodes CASSQEWTAYNEQFF.

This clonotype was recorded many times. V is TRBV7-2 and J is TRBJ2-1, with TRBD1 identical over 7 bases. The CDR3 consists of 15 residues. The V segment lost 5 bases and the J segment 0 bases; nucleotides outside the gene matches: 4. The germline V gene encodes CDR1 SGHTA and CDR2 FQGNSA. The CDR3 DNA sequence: TGTGCCAGCAGCCAGACAGGGAGCTCCTACAATGAGCAGTTCTTC. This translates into CASSQTGSSYNEQFF.

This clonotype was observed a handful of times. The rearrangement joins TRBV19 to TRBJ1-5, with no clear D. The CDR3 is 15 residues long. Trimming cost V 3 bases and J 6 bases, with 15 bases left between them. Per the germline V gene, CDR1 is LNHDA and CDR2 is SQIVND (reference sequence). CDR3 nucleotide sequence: TGTGCCAGTAGTATTGGAGTGGCAAACAGTCAGCCCCAGCATTTT. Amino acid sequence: CASSIGVANSQPQHF.

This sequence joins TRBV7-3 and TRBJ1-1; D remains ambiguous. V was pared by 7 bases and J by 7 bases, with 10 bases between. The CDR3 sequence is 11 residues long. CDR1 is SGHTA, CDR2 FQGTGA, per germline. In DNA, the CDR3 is TGTGCCAGCAATCCACGAGATGAAGCTTTCTTT. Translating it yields CASNPRDEAFF. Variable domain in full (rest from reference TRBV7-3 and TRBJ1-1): GAGVSQTPSNKVTEKGKYVELRCDPISGHTALYWYRQSLGQGPEFLIYFQGTGAADDSGLPNDRFFAVRPEGSVSTLKIQRTERGDSAVYLCASNPRDEAFFGQGTRLTVV.

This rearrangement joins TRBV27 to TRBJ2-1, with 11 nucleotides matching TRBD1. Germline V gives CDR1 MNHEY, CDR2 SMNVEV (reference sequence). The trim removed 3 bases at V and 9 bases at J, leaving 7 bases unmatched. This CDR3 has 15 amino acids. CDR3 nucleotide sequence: TGTGCCAGCAGTTTGGTAAGGACAGGGGGCTCTGAGCAGTTCTTC. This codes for CASSLVRTGGSEQFF.

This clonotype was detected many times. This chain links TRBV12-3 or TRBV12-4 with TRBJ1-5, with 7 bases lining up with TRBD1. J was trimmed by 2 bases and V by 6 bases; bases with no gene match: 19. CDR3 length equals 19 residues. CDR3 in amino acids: CASSPRFRGIPGGNQPQHF. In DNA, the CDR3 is TGTGCCAGCAGCCCGAGATTCAGGGGGATTCCGGGAGGCAATCAGCCCCAGCATTTT.

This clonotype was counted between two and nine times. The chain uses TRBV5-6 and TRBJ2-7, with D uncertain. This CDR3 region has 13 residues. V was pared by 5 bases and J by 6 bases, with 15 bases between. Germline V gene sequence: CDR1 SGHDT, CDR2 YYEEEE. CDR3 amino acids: CASRSGPGSEQYV. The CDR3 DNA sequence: TGTGCCAGCAGGTCCGGACCTGGGTCCGAGCAGTACGTC.

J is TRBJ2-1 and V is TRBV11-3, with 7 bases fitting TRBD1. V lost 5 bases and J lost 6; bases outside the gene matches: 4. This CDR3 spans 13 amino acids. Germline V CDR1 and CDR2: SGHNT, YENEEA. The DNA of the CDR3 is TGTGCCAGCAGCGGCCGGGACAGCAATGAGCAGTTCTTC. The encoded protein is CASSGRDSNEQFF.

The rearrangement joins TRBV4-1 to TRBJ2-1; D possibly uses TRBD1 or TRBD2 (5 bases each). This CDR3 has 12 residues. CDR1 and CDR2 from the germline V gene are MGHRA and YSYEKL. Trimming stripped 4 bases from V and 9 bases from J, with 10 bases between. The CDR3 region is CASSPRGTEQFF. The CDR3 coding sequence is TGCGCCAGCAGCCCTCGGGGCACTGAGCAGTTCTTC.

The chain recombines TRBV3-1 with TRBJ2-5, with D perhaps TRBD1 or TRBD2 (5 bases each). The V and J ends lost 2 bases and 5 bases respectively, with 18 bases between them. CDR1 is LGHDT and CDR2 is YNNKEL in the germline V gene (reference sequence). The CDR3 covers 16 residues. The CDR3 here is CASSQYWGPGTETQYF. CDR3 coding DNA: TGTGCCAGCAGCCAATATTGGGGACCAGGGACGGAGACCCAGTACTTC.

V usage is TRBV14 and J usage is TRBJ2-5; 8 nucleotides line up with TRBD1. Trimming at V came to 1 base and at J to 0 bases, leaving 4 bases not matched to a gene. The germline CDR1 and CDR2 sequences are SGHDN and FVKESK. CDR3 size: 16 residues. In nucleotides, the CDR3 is TGTGCCAGCAGCCAAGCCGGACAGGGTTACCAAGAGACCCAGTACTTC. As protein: CASSQAGQGYQETQYF.

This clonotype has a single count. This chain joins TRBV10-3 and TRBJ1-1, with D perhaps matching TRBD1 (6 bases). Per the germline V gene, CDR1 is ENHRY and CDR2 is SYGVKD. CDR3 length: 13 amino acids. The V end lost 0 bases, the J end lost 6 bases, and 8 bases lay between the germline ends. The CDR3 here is CAISESGAPEAFF. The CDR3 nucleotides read TGTGCCATCAGTGAGTCGGGGGCCCCTGAAGCTTTCTTT.

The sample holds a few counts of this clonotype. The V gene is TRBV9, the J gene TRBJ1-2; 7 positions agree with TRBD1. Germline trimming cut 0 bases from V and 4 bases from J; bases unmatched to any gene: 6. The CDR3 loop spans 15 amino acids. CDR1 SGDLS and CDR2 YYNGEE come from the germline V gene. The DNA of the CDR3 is TGTGCCAGCAGCGTAGAGGATGGGACAGCCTATGGCTACACCTTC. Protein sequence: CASSVEDGTAYGYTF.

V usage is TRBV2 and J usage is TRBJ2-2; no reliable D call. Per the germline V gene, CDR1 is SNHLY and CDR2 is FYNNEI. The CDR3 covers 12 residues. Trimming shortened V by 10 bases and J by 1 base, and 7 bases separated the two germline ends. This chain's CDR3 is CAKDKNTGELFF. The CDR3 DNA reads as TGTGCCAAAGACAAGAACACCGGGGAGCTGTTTTTT.

This chain's CDR3 is CSVEMPTGVYNEQFF. DNA for the CDR3: TGCAGCGTTGAAATGCCCACCGGGGTCTACAATGAGCAGTTCTTC. This chain uses TRBV29-1 with TRBJ2-1, with a possible D match to TRBD2 (5 bases). The CDR3 runs to 15 residues. The germline V gene has CDR1 SQVTM and CDR2 ANQGSEA. Trimming took off 2 bases at V and 3 bases at J, with 14 bases between the two ends.

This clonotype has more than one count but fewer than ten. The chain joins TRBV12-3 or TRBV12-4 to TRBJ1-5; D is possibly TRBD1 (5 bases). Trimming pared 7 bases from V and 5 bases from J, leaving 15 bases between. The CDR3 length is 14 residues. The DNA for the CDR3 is TGTGCCAGCACAACCCTACAGGACGATCAGCCCCAGCATTTT. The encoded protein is CASTTLQDDQPQHF.

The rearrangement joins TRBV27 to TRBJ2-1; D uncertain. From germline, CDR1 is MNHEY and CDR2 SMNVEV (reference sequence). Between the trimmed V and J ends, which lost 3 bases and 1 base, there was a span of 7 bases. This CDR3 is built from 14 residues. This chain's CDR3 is CASSFSSSYNEQFF. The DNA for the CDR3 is TGTGCCAGCAGTTTCTCCAGTTCCTACAATGAGCAGTTCTTC.